This is a list of T cell receptor beta chains from one sample in a study of cytomegalovirus exposure and HLA in healthy donors. The assay was immunoSEQ multiplex PCR, and TCRdb's table has in-frame clones only and misses some. The sample lists over 150,000 clones, approximately 80% seen once, with around 13% in the top ten. Material for sequencing was PBMCs. These receptors were collected from a man aged 30 to 39 in good health and CMV-seropositive. The CDR3 runs from the conserved cysteine through the conserved F or W. A D gene is named only where the DNA matches it firmly. Not every row has a clone size; where given, it reads once, few, many or a size class.

j_gene: TRBJ2-1; d_gene: TRBD1; abundance: -; v_gene: TRBV4-1; CDR3aa: CASSHVGPAGGYQSSYNEQFF; CDR3nt: TGCGCCAGCAGCCATGTCGGCCCGGCAGGGGGCTATCAAAGTTCCTACAATGAGCAGTTCTTC
j_gene: TRBJ2-1; d_gene: -; abundance: -; v_gene: TRBV6-5; CDR3aa: CASSYLQGSSYNEQFF; CDR3nt: TGTGCCAGCAGTTACCTACAGGGTAGCTCCTACAATGAGCAGTTCTTC
j_gene: TRBJ2-7; d_gene: -; abundance: -; v_gene: TRBV29-1; CDR3aa: CSAKQGPYEQYF; CDR3nt: TGCAGCGCCAAGCAGGGTCCCTACGAGCAGTACTTC
j_gene: TRBJ1-3; d_gene: TRBD1; abundance: -; v_gene: TRBV27; CDR3aa: CASSPSNHRGRIGNTIYF; CDR3nt: TGTGCCAGCAGTCCATCCAATCACAGGGGGCGCATTGGAAACACCATATATTTT
j_gene: TRBJ1-6; d_gene: -; abundance: -; v_gene: TRBV12-5; CDR3aa: CASGLVQGPNSPLHF; CDR3nt: TGTGCTAGTGGTTTGGTACAGGGACCTAATTCACCCCTCCACTTT
j_gene: TRBJ2-1; d_gene: -; abundance: -; v_gene: TRBV30; CDR3aa: CAWTSSGGVQFF; CDR3nt: TGTGCCTGGACTAGCAGCGGCGGGGTGCAGTTCTTC
j_gene: TRBJ2-1; d_gene: -; abundance: -; v_gene: TRBV9; CDR3aa: CASSVESPAAYNEQFF; CDR3nt: TGTGCCAGCAGCGTAGAGTCTCCCGCGGCTTACAATGAGCAGTTCTTC
j_gene: TRBJ1-5; d_gene: TRBD1; abundance: few; v_gene: TRBV6-6; CDR3aa: CASSLMGQDNQPQHF; CDR3nt: TGTGCCAGCAGCTTAATGGGACAGGACAATCAGCCCCAGCATTTT
j_gene: TRBJ1-2; d_gene: -; abundance: -; v_gene: TRBV27; CDR3aa: CASSLVAGCGYTF; CDR3nt: TGTGCCAGCAGTTTAGTCGCGGGATGCGGCTACACCTTC
j_gene: TRBJ2-7; d_gene: TRBD2; abundance: -; v_gene: TRBV5-1; CDR3aa: CASSSRAGAAYEQYF; CDR3nt: TGCGCCAGCAGCTCCCGAGCGGGGGCGGCCTACGAGCAGTACTTC
j_gene: TRBJ1-5; d_gene: -; abundance: -; v_gene: TRBV28; CDR3aa: CASSELHQPQHF; CDR3nt: TGTGCCAGCAGTGAGTTGCATCAGCCCCAGCATTTT
j_gene: TRBJ1-2; d_gene: TRBD1; abundance: once; v_gene: TRBV28; CDR3aa: CASSYSWTGGAIDGYTF; CDR3nt: TGTGCCAGCAGTTATTCCTGGACAGGGGGGGCCATAGATGGCTACACCTTC
j_gene: TRBJ2-3; d_gene: TRBD2; abundance: -; v_gene: TRBV2; CDR3aa: CASTRLAGADTQYF; CDR3nt: TGTGCCAGCACTCGACTAGCGGGAGCAGATACGCAGTATTTT
j_gene: TRBJ1-1; d_gene: -; abundance: -; v_gene: TRBV28; CDR3aa: CASTWRNTEAFF; CDR3nt: TGTGCCAGCACGTGGAGAAACACTGAAGCTTTCTTT
j_gene: TRBJ2-3; d_gene: -; abundance: -; v_gene: TRBV14; CDR3aa: CASSQDRRDTQYF; CDR3nt: TGTGCCAGCAGCCAAGATAGGAGGGATACGCAGTATTTT
j_gene: TRBJ2-2; d_gene: -; abundance: -; v_gene: TRBV19; CDR3aa: CASTPTWGLGRTGELFF; CDR3nt: TGTGCCAGTACCCCAACGTGGGGGCTGGGTCGCACCGGGGAGCTGTTTTTT
j_gene: TRBJ2-7; d_gene: TRBD1; abundance: -; v_gene: TRBV5-1; CDR3aa: CASSPQTGGSYEQYF; CDR3nt: TGCGCCAGCAGTCCCCAGACAGGGGGCTCCTACGAGCAGTACTTC
j_gene: TRBJ2-7; d_gene: TRBD1; abundance: once; v_gene: TRBV4-2; CDR3aa: CASSQVAGGYEQYF; CDR3nt: TGTGCCAGCAGCCAAGTTGCAGGGGGCTACGAGCAGTACTTC
j_gene: TRBJ2-2; d_gene: TRBD2; abundance: -; v_gene: TRBV6-5; CDR3aa: CASSPGLAGVGELFF; CDR3nt: TGTGCCAGCAGTCCTGGACTAGCGGGAGTCGGGGAGCTGTTTTTT
j_gene: TRBJ2-4; d_gene: TRBD1; abundance: -; v_gene: TRBV7-9; CDR3aa: CASSLMTGRLAKNIQYF; CDR3nt: TGTGCCAGCAGCCTAATGACAGGGAGACTAGCCAAAAACATTCAGTACTTC
j_gene: TRBJ2-2; d_gene: -; abundance: -; v_gene: TRBV19; CDR3aa: CASSPSTNTGELFF; CDR3nt: TGTGCCAGTAGTCCTTCTACGAACACCGGGGAGCTGTTTTTT
j_gene: TRBJ2-1; d_gene: TRBD2; abundance: -; v_gene: TRBV11-2; CDR3aa: CASSLPAGGSYNEQFF; CDR3nt: TGTGCCAGCAGCTTACCAGCGGGGGGCTCCTACAATGAGCAGTTCTTC
j_gene: TRBJ2-3; d_gene: -; abundance: -; v_gene: TRBV28; CDR3aa: CASSMGGESTDTQYF; CDR3nt: TGTGCCAGCAGCATGGGCGGGGAGAGCACAGATACGCAGTATTTT
j_gene: TRBJ2-4; d_gene: TRBD1; abundance: -; v_gene: TRBV6-1; CDR3aa: CASSEDRGSSKNIQYF; CDR3nt: TGTGCCAGCAGTGAAGACAGGGGGAGTTCCAAAAACATTCAGTACTTC
j_gene: TRBJ1-6; d_gene: TRBD1; abundance: -; v_gene: TRBV5-1; CDR3aa: CASSRGQGAGSPLHF; CDR3nt: TGCGCCAGCAGCCGCGGACAGGGGGCTGGTTCACCCCTCCACTTT
j_gene: TRBJ2-7; d_gene: TRBD1; abundance: -; v_gene: TRBV27; CDR3aa: CASRAGTGGYEQYF; CDR3nt: TGTGCCAGCAGAGCCGGGACAGGGGGCTACGAGCAGTACTTC
j_gene: TRBJ2-3; d_gene: -; abundance: -; v_gene: TRBV29-1; CDR3aa: CSVEEGASPDTQYF; CDR3nt: TGCAGCGTTGAAGAGGGGGCCAGTCCGGATACGCAGTATTTT
j_gene: TRBJ1-3; d_gene: -; abundance: -; v_gene: TRBV15; CDR3aa: CATLSQGSGNTIYF; CDR3nt: TGTGCCACCCTTTCCCAGGGCTCTGGAAACACCATATATTTT